These 23 T cell receptor beta chains came from one sample sequenced in a study of blood T cell repertoires in COVID-19. Profiling relied on immunoSEQ multiplex PCR, and the TCRdb table lists in-frame clones only, not all of them. The sample yields fewer than 200,000 clones, around 80% seen once. Sequenced: peripheral blood. These receptors were obtained from a man between 60 and 70 years old with acute or convalescent COVID-19.

A few counts support this clone. This chain joins TRBV15 and TRBJ2-1; 7 nucleotides agree with TRBD1. Losses at the gene ends were 0 bases for V and 0 bases for J; bases not matched to a gene: 8. Germline lookup yields CDR1 LNHNV and CDR2 YYDKDF (reference sequence). This CDR3 comprises 18 residues. The CDR3 nucleotides are TGTGCCACCAGCAGAGATTCTGGACAGGCCAGCTCCTACAATGAGCAGTTCTTC. This translates into CATSRDSGQASSYNEQFF.

The V gene is TRBV6-5, the J gene TRBJ1-6; D may be TRBD1 (5 bases). Germline CDR1 MNHEY, CDR2 SVGAGI. V shed 7 bases and J shed 7 bases, with 14 bases lying between them. The CDR3 sequence is 14 residues long. The CDR3 nucleotides read TGTGCCAGCACTTCGACAGACCGAAATTCACCCCTCCACTTT. Translating gives CASTSTDRNSPLHF.

The CDR3 region is CAISEDSLNTEAFF. The CDR3 region has the DNA TGTGCCATCAGTGAGGACAGCCTGAACACTGAAGCTTTCTTT. The chain links TRBV10-3 to TRBJ1-1; maybe TRBD1 (5 bases). This CDR3 comprises 14 residues. V gave up 2 bases and J gave up 0 bases, with 7 bases separating them. Germline loops: CDR1 ENHRY, CDR2 SYGVKD.

The rearrangement joins TRBV2 to TRBJ1-6, with 9 bases fitting TRBD1. V shed 2 bases and J 4 bases; nucleotides not matched to a gene: 6. Germline-derived CDR1 and CDR2 are SNHLY and FYNNEI. The CDR3 extends over 17 amino acids. The CDR3: CASSESQGAVYNSPLHF. CDR3 nucleotide sequence: TGTGCCAGCAGTGAATCACAGGGGGCAGTTTATAATTCACCCCTCCACTTT.

A note on this clone: At one end the junction does not follow the germline gene, possibly because of a read error. V and J are TRBV12-3 or TRBV12-4 and TRBJ2-1; 8 nucleotides line up with TRBD2. This CDR3 contains 12 residues. The CDR3 bases are TGTGCCAGCAGTTTGGGCGGGGGGCCTCCAATCTTC. This translates into CASSLGGGPPIF.

The chain carries TRBV9 and TRBJ2-7; TRBD2 matches at 8 bases. The ends lost 3 bases at V and 2 bases at J; junction bases unmatched: 4. CDR1 and CDR2 (germline): SGDLS, YYNGEE. The CDR3 sequence is 14 residues long. CDR3 DNA sequence: TGTGCCAGCAGCGAGGGACTAGTAGCCTACGAGCAGTACTTC. The encoded protein is CASSEGLVAYEQYF. The variable domain in full, with the rest retrieved from reference TRBV9 and TRBJ2-7, is DSGVTQTPKHLITATGQRVTLRCSPRSGDLSVYWYQQSLDQGLQFLIQYYNGEERAKGNILERFSAQQFPDLHSELNLSSLELGDSALYFCASSEGLVAYEQYFGPGTRLTVT.

V usage is TRBV3-1 (or the pseudogene TRBV3-2) and J usage is TRBJ1-2, with D tentatively TRBD1 (5 bases). The V and J ends lost 4 bases and 0 bases respectively, with 12 bases between them. The CDR3 has 15 residues. Germline V lookup: CDR1 LGHDT, CDR2 YNNKEL (reference sequence). The CDR3 reads CASSPRQNSNYGYTF. CDR3 nucleotide sequence: TGTGCCAGCAGCCCCCGACAGAATTCTAACTATGGCTACACCTTC.

This clone has a handful of counts. The chain recombines TRBV14 with TRBJ2-7; a possible D gene is TRBD1 (6 bases). The germline V and J ends were trimmed by 0 bases and 3 bases, with 15 bases remaining between them. Germline CDR1 reads SGHDN; CDR2 reads FVKESK. The CDR3 extends over 16 amino acids. As DNA, the CDR3 is TGTGCCAGCAGCCAAGATCCACCAGGGGTGGGCTACGAGCAGTACTTC. This encodes CASSQDPPGVGYEQYF. The variable domain in full, completed from reference TRBV14 and TRBJ2-7, reads EAGVTQFPSHSVIEKGQTVTLRCDPISGHDNLYWYRRVMGKEIKFLLHFVKESKQDESGMPNNRFLAERTGGTYSTLKVQPAELEDSGVYFCASSQDPPGVGYEQYFGPGTRLTVT.

J is TRBJ1-2 and V is TRBV7-8; tentatively, D is TRBD1 (5 bases). Germline V lookup: CDR1 SGHVS, CDR2 FQNEAQ. Trimming shortened V by 5 bases and J by 4 bases, and 17 bases separated the two germline ends. CDR3 length: 15 residues. CDR3 sequence: CASSPLVDSPYGYTF. In DNA, the CDR3 is TGTGCCAGCAGCCCCTTGGTTGACAGTCCCTATGGCTACACCTTC.

CDR3 in DNA: TGTGCCAGCATTACAGGGAACTATGGCTACACCTTC. The encoded protein is CASITGNYGYTF. V is TRBV12-3 or TRBV12-4 and J is TRBJ1-2, with D perhaps matching TRBD1 (6 bases). V was cut by 7 bases and J by 2 bases, with 8 bases left in between. This CDR3 contains 12 residues.

The CDR3 sequence: CASTRTGNYGYTF. The CDR3, as DNA: TGTGCCAGCACAAGGACAGGGAACTATGGCTACACCTTC. The rearrangement uses TRBV6-5 and TRBJ1-2, with 8 bases identical to TRBD1. CDR3 length equals 13 residues. The junction had 3 bases not matched to a gene; V was cut back by 7 bases and J by 2 bases. Germline V gives CDR1 MNHEY, CDR2 SVGAGI.

This sequence joins TRBV5-1 and TRBJ2-1; 10 bases agree with TRBD1. The CDR3 has 16 residues. V shed 4 bases, J shed 7 bases, and the junction held 11 bases outside the gene matches. Per germline, CDR1 SGHRS and CDR2 YFSETQ. The CDR3 region is CASSPTGQGSRNEQFF. The CDR3 nucleotides read TGCGCCAGCAGCCCTACGGGACAGGGGAGTCGAAATGAGCAGTTCTTC.

This chain links TRBV11-2 with TRBJ1-5, with no clear D. Germline V lookup: CDR1 SGHAT, CDR2 FQNNGV. The CDR3 consists of 15 residues. With 3 bases removed from V and 7 bases from J, the gap between germline ends came to 16 bases. The CDR3 reads CASSLGWGGLQPQHF. DNA for the CDR3: TGTGCCAGCAGCTTGGGGTGGGGAGGGCTACAGCCCCAGCATTTT.

This chain uses TRBV5-4 with TRBJ2-3; TRBD2 is a possible D gene (6 bases). With 1 base removed from V and 10 bases from J, the gap between germline ends came to 16 bases. CDR1 and CDR2 from the germline V gene are SGHNT and YYREEE (reference sequence). The CDR3 is 14 residues long. The CDR3 coding sequence is TGTGCCAGCAGCTTGAGTTGGTCTGCGGGATCGCAGTATTTT. This gives the protein CASSLSWSAGSQYF.

The genes are TRBV27 and TRBJ2-2; D perhaps matches TRBD1 (6 bases). Germline CDR1 MNHEY, CDR2 SMNVEV (reference sequence). There are 15 residues in the CDR3. Between the trimmed V and J ends, which lost 5 bases and 6 bases, there was a span of 16 bases. The CDR3 DNA sequence: TGTGCCAGCAGTCCATCGACAGGAGCCCCCGGGGAGCTGTTTTTT. Its translation is CASSPSTGAPGELFF.

The chain recombines TRBV7-3 with TRBJ2-3; TRBD2 matches at 13 bases. V shed 5 bases, J shed 6 bases, and the junction held 2 bases outside the gene matches. The CDR3 length is 14 residues. Germline CDR1 and CDR2: SGHTA and FQGTGA. The CDR3: CASSMGLAGDTQYF. Written as DNA, the CDR3 is TGTGCCAGCAGCATGGGACTAGCGGGGGATACGCAGTATTTT.

The rearrangement joins TRBV9 to TRBJ1-2, with D possibly matching TRBD1 (5 bases). Germline lookup yields CDR1 SGDLS and CDR2 YYNGEE. CDR3 length: 14 amino acids. The ends were cut back, 4 bases at V and 6 bases at J, with 16 bases in the middle. In nucleotides, the CDR3 is TGTGCCAGCAGCCCCGGGGGGTCGTTCGATGGCTACACCTTC. The encoded protein is CASSPGGSFDGYTF.

The chain carries TRBV7-3 and TRBJ1-2, with no clear D. CDR1 SGHTA and CDR2 FQGTGA come from the germline V gene. This CDR3 has 15 residues. V lost 0 bases to trimming and J lost 4 bases, with 12 bases between them. Here the CDR3 reads CASSLTVGSAYGYTF. CDR3 nucleotides: TGTGCCAGCAGCTTAACTGTCGGGAGCGCCTATGGCTACACCTTC.

CDR3: CAISPGLAGRGNEQFF. In nucleotides, the CDR3 is TGTGCCATCAGCCCGGGACTAGCGGGGCGGGGCAATGAGCAGTTCTTC. The genes are TRBV10-3 and TRBJ2-1; 13 nucleotides agree with TRBD2. V lost 6 bases, J lost 6 bases, and 8 bases stayed unmatched. Germline loops: CDR1 ENHRY, CDR2 SYGVKD. CDR3 length equals 16 residues.

The chain combines TRBV6-5 with TRBJ2-3; the match to TRBD2 covers 12 bases. Per the germline V gene, CDR1 is MNHEY and CDR2 is SVGAGI. Unmatched junction bases numbered 11, after V lost 8 bases and J lost 11 bases. The CDR3 is made up of 14 amino acids. The CDR3 DNA follows: TGTGCCAGCGTGGGACTAGCGGGCCAAAGGAGGCAGTATTTT. Its protein is CASVGLAGQRRQYF.

This chain links TRBV18 with TRBJ2-2, with D perhaps matching TRBD2 (6 bases). The CDR3 has 15 residues. Trimming took off 4 bases at V and 0 bases at J, with 9 bases between the two ends. Germline V gives CDR1 KGHSH, CDR2 LQKENI. The CDR3 sequence: CASSLSGPNTGELFF. The CDR3 DNA sequence: TGTGCCAGCTCACTTAGCGGACCGAACACCGGGGAGCTGTTTTTT.

The chain is built from TRBV5-4 and TRBJ2-3; 8 positions agree with TRBD2. Germline CDR1 and CDR2: SGHNT and YYREEE (reference sequence). This CDR3 has 15 residues. The junction had 8 bases not matched to a gene; V was cut back by 6 bases and J by 2 bases. CDR3 residues: CASKRERGLTDTQYF. The CDR3 nucleotides are TGTGCCAGCAAGCGGGAGCGGGGGCTCACAGATACGCAGTATTTT.

The gene calls are TRBV11-2 and TRBJ2-7; D is unclear. V was clipped by 0 bases and J by 1 base, with 10 bases between them. The CDR3 is made up of 15 amino acids. The germline V gene encodes CDR1 SGHAT and CDR2 FQNNGV. The CDR3 loop is CASSLDGQASYEQYF. The CDR3 bases are TGTGCCAGCAGCTTAGATGGGCAGGCTTCCTACGAGCAGTACTTC.